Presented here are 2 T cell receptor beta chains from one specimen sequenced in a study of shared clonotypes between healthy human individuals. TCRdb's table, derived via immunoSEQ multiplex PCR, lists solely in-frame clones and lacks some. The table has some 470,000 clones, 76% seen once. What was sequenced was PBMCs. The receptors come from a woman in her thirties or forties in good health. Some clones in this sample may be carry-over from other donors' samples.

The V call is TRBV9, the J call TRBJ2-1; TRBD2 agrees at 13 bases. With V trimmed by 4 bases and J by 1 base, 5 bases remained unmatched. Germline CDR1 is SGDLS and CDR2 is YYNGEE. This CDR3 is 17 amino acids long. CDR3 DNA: TGTGCCAGCAGCACCCGACTAGCGGGAGGTTCCTACAATGAGCAGTTCTTC. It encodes CASSTRLAGGSYNEQFF.

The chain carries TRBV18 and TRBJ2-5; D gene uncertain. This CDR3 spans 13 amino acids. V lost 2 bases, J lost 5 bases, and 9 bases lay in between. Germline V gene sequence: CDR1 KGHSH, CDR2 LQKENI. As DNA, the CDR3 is TGTGCCAGCTCACCAATGGGCATGGAGACCCAGTACTTC. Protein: CASSPMGMETQYF.